A selection of T cell receptor beta chains follows, all from one sample in a study of T cell repertoires in cytomegalovirus infection. TCRdb itself ran the reads through MiXCR, one entry per CDR3 protein. Among some 350,000 distinct CDR3 sequences listed, around 18% were seen once. The specimen was PBMCs. The receptor source for this set is a human donor in good health (CMV status not recorded). Some clones in this sample may be carry-over from other donors' samples. Both conserved end residues are part of each CDR3. A D gene is named only where the DNA matches it firmly. Not every row has a clone size; where given, it reads once, few, many or a size class.

cdr3_nt | cdr3_aa | cdr3_length | j_call | clone_size | v_call | d_call
TGTGCCAGCAGCACTCCCGGGACTGGAGTAATGGGAGGGACAGATACGCAGTATTTT | CASSTPGTGVMGGTDTQYF | 19 | TRBJ2-3 | NA | TRBV7-9 | TRBD2
TGTGCCAGCAGGAAGAGCGGGGGGCTCCTCACAGATACGCAGTATTTT | CASRKSGGLLTDTQYF | 16 | TRBJ2-3 | few | TRBV2 | TRBD2
TGCAGTGCAAGGACTAGCGGGGGGGCTGACATTCAGTACTTC | CSARTSGGADIQYF | 14 | TRBJ2-4 | few | TRBV20-1 | TRBD2
TGTGCCAGCAGCTTAGAAGTAACTTCCTTGGCTTTCTTT | CASSLEVTSLAFF | 13 | TRBJ1-1 | many | TRBV7-2 | NA
TGTGCCATCAGTGAGTCGAAAAGGGCAACGAACACTGAAGCTTTCTTT | CAISESKRATNTEAFF | 16 | TRBJ1-1 | many | TRBV10-3 | NA
TGTGCCAGCAGTGGCAGGGACGAGACCCAGTACTTC | CASSGRDETQYF | 12 | TRBJ2-5 | many | TRBV7-2 | NA
TGTGCCAGCAGCCGAAGGACGGGGGATGGGGAGACCCAGTACTTC | CASSRRTGDGETQYF | 15 | TRBJ2-5 | NA | TRBV5-5 | NA
TGTGCCAGTAGTTTCCAAAGCGAGCAGTTCTTC | CASSFQSEQFF | 11 | TRBJ2-1 | NA | TRBV19 | NA
TGTGCCAGCAGCTTGGGACTAGCGGTGAAGGCCTCAGATACGCAGTATTTT | CASSLGLAVKASDTQYF | 17 | TRBJ2-3 | many | TRBV7-2 | TRBD2
TGTGCCAGCCGCCCGAGGCAGGGGACAGATACGCAGTATTTT | CASRPRQGTDTQYF | 14 | TRBJ2-3 | NA | TRBV5-4 | NA
TGTGCCAGCAGTCCCTCTCCAGGGAACACTGAAGCTTTCTTT | CASSPSPGNTEAFF | 14 | TRBJ1-1 | few | TRBV6-4 | NA
TGCAGTGCTAGAGATTTCTGGTCAGGGGTATATGGCTACACCTTC | CSARDFWSGVYGYTF | 15 | TRBJ1-2 | many | TRBV20-1 | NA
TGCAGCCTTGGAAAGGGGCTGAATGGTGAGCAGTTCTTC | CSLGKGLNGEQFF | 13 | TRBJ2-1 | NA | TRBV29-1 | NA
TGTGCCAGCAGCCAAGGGGCAGATGCTAACTATGGCTACACCTTC | CASSQGADANYGYTF | 15 | TRBJ1-2 | NA | TRBV4-2 | NA
TGTGCCAGCAGGAAGGGGGGAAACAGGGCCTACGAGCAGTACTTC | CASRKGGNRAYEQYF | 15 | TRBJ2-7 | few | TRBV12-3/TRBV12-4 | NA
TGTGCCAGCAGCTGGCAGGGGGCCGGGACTGAAGCTTTCTTT | CASSWQGAGTEAFF | 14 | TRBJ1-1 | NA | TRBV5-4 | TRBD1
TGTGCCAGCAGCAAAGGGACTAACGCTTACGAGCAGTACTTC | CASSKGTNAYEQYF | 14 | TRBJ2-7 | NA | TRBV7-9 | TRBD2
TGTGCCATCAGTGAGTCTGAACCCTACGAGCAGTACTTC | CAISESEPYEQYF | 13 | TRBJ2-7 | few | TRBV10-3 | NA
TGTGCCACCAACAGCTTGGCTAATGAAAAACTGTTTTTT | CATNSLANEKLFF | 13 | TRBJ1-4 | NA | TRBV7-6 | NA
TGTGCCAGCAGTCCCGTAGGCGGTTGGGATACGCAGTATTTT | CASSPVGGWDTQYF | 14 | TRBJ2-3 | NA | TRBV7-2 | NA
TGTGCCAGCAGCCGGACAGGGTACGAGCAGTACTTC | CASSRTGYEQYF | 12 | TRBJ2-7 | many | TRBV7-2 | TRBD1
TGCGCCAGCAGCCAAGGGACAGGGGGGGCCTACGAGCAGTACTTC | CASSQGTGGAYEQYF | 15 | TRBJ2-7 | few | TRBV4-1 | TRBD1
TGTGCCAGTATAGCGGGGGGACTCGGCGAGCAGTTCTTC | CASIAGGLGEQFF | 13 | TRBJ2-1 | many | TRBV6-1 | TRBD2
TGTGCCAGCAGATATAAGACGGTTGGGAACACTGAAGCTTTCTTT | CASRYKTVGNTEAFF | 15 | TRBJ1-1 | NA | TRBV6-1 | NA
TGTGCCAGCAGCTCAGCGGCGTGGGAGCAGTACTTC | CASSSAAWEQYF | 12 | TRBJ2-7 | NA | TRBV7-1 | NA
TGTGCTAGTGGTTTGGTAAGGCGGGAGGGAGACAATGAGCAGTTCTTC | CASGLVRREGDNEQFF | 16 | TRBJ2-1 | many | TRBV12-5 | TRBD2
TGTGCCAGCAGCTTAGGCTTAGGGGTGTTCTACGATGAGCAGTTATTC | CASSLGLGVFYDEQLF | 16 | TRBJ2-1 | NA | TRBV11-2 | NA
TGTGCCAGCAGCTTAGGCTTGACAGGGGAAGCTTTCTTT | CASSLGLTGEAFF | 13 | TRBJ1-1 | few | TRBV11-3 | TRBD1
TGTGCCAGCAGCTTACCAAACAGCGATGAGCAGTTCTTC | CASSLPNSDEQFF | 13 | TRBJ2-1 | few | TRBV7-9 | NA
TGTGCCAGCTCACCGCGATCCAGCGGGGGAAAAGATACGCAGTATTTT | CASSPRSSGGKDTQYF | 16 | TRBJ2-3 | few | TRBV18 | TRBD2
TGCGCCAGCGCTAACAGGGCGACCCTGAACACTGAAGCTTTCTTT | CASANRATLNTEAFF | 15 | TRBJ1-1 | NA | TRBV4-1 | NA
TGCAGCGGGGGTATAGAGGCCCAGTACTTC | CSGGIEAQYF | 10 | TRBJ2-5 | NA | TRBV29-1 | NA
TGTGCCAGCTTAGCGGGCCTAGGTAGATCCTACAATGAGCAGTTCTTC | CASLAGLGRSYNEQFF | 16 | TRBJ2-1 | few | TRBV6-6 | TRBD2
TGTGCCAGCAGTATGGGAGCGGGCAATCAGCCCCAGCATTTT | CASSMGAGNQPQHF | 14 | TRBJ1-5 | many | TRBV2 | NA
TGTGCCAGCAGCCAAGGGGACAGGTGGTATGCGGAGCAGTACTTC | CASSQGDRWYAEQYF | 15 | TRBJ2-7 | NA | TRBV14 | TRBD1
TGTGCCATCAGTGAAGGTTGGGGCACTAATGAAAAACTGTTTTTT | CAISEGWGTNEKLFF | 15 | TRBJ1-4 | many | TRBV10-3 | NA
TGTGCCAGCAGAGACAGGGGGCAACCCAGAGAGACCCAGTACTTC | CASRDRGQPRETQYF | 15 | TRBJ2-5 | many | TRBV6-1 | TRBD1
TGTGCCAGCAGTTATATCAGCGGGGGACCAAACACTGAAGCTTTCTTT | CASSYISGGPNTEAFF | 16 | TRBJ1-1 | few | TRBV6-5 | NA
TGTGCCAGCAGCTTGGTCACGGAGAATTCACCCCTCCACTTT | CASSLVTENSPLHF | 14 | TRBJ1-6 | few | TRBV7-6 | NA
TGTGCCAGCAGACCGGGACTAGCGGCTAGCACAGATACGCAGTATTTT | CASRPGLAASTDTQYF | 16 | TRBJ2-3 | NA | TRBV25-1 | TRBD2